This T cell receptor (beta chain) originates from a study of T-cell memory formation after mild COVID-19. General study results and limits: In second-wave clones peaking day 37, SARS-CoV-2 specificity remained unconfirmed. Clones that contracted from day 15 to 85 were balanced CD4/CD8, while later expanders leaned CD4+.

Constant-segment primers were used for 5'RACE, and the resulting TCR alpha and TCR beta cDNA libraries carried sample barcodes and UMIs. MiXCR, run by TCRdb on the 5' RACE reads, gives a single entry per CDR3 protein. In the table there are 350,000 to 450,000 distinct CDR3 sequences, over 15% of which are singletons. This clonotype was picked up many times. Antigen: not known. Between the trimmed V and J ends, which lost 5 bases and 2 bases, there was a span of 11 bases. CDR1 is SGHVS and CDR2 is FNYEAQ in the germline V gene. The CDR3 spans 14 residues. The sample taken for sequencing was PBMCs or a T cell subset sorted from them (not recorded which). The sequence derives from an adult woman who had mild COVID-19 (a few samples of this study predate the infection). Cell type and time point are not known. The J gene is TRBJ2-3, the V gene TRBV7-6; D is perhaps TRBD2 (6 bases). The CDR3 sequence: CASSLGGPTDTQYF. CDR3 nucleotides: TGTGCCAGCAGCCTGGGGGGACCCACAGATACGCAGTATTTT.